The 24 T cell receptor beta chains given below trace back to one sample, sequenced in a study of blood T cell repertoires in COVID-19. Produced via immunoSEQ multiplex PCR; TCRdb's table is partial and in-frame only. Among a few hundred thousand clones, around 84% were seen once, and the ten largest hold about 1.5%. The sample consisted of PBMCs or T cells enriched from blood (not recorded which). The receptor set was obtained from a woman between 45 and 65 years old who had recovered from COVID-19.

The V gene is TRBV3-1 (or the pseudogene TRBV3-2), the J gene TRBJ2-1; possible D gene TRBD2, 5 bases. Per germline, CDR1 LGHDT and CDR2 YNNKEL (reference sequence). The CDR3 contains 18 residues. Trimming took off 0 bases at V and 4 bases at J, with 19 bases between the two ends. As DNA, the CDR3 is TGTGCCAGCAGCCAAGATGGATATGGGGAGCGTAGATACAATGAGCAGTTCTTC. This gives the protein CASSQDGYGERRYNEQFF.

V gene TRBV2 combines with J gene TRBJ2-3; 9 positions agree with TRBD2. The CDR3 totals 15 residues. From germline, CDR1 is SNHLY and CDR2 FYNNEI. V trimming: 3 bases; J trimming: 5 bases; junction bases outside the gene matches: 6. CDR3 residues: CASSDRLAGIDTQYF. The CDR3 DNA sequence: TGTGCCAGCAGTGACCGTCTAGCGGGAATAGATACGCAGTATTTT.

The chain has TRBV28 and TRBJ1-5; maybe TRBD1 (6 bases). The CDR3 has 15 amino acids. Germline V gene sequence: CDR1 MDHEN, CDR2 SYDVKM. V dropped 3 bases and J dropped 7 bases, with 16 bases sitting between them. CDR3 amino acids: CASSFYRVEGQPQHF. Here the CDR3 DNA reads TGTGCCAGCAGTTTTTACAGGGTAGAAGGGCAGCCCCAGCATTTT.

This sequence joins TRBV5-4 and TRBJ2-3; TRBD1 aligns across 9 bases. Trimming cost V 3 bases and J 0 bases; bases outside gene matches: 2. This CDR3 comprises 15 residues. Germline loops: CDR1 SGHNT, CDR2 YYREEE (reference sequence). The CDR3 sequence is CASSSGTGSTDTQYF. The CDR3 DNA is TGTGCCAGCAGCTCAGGGACAGGGAGCACAGATACGCAGTATTTT.

The rearrangement links TRBV19 to TRBJ1-5; D is uncertain. The CDR3 length is 15 residues. Trimming left V 2 bases short and J 2 bases short, with 10 bases between. Germline V CDR1 and CDR2: LNHDA, SQIVND (reference sequence). CDR3 in amino acids: CASSILSGGNQPQHF. Here the CDR3 DNA reads TGTGCCAGTAGTATACTATCCGGGGGCAATCAGCCCCAGCATTTT. Looking up the rest from reference TRBV19 and TRBJ1-5 gives the full variable domain: DGGITQSPKYLFRKEGQNVTLSCEQNLNHDAMYWYRQDPGQGLRLIYYSQIVNDFQKGDIAEGYSVSREKKESFPLTVTSAQKNPTAFYLCASSILSGGNQPQHFGDGTRLSIL.

This sequence joins TRBV9 and TRBJ1-1, with D perhaps matching TRBD1 (5 bases). The germline V gene has CDR1 SGDLS and CDR2 YYNGEE. With 3 bases removed from V and 0 bases from J, the gap between germline ends came to 12 bases. This CDR3 has 15 amino acids. This CDR3 reads CASSASDRLNTEAFF. The CDR3 bases are TGTGCCAGCAGCGCGTCCGACAGACTGAACACTGAAGCTTTCTTT. Using reference TRBV9 and TRBJ1-1 for the parts outside the CDR3, the full variable domain is DSGVTQTPKHLITATGQRVTLRCSPRSGDLSVYWYQQSLDQGLQFLIQYYNGEERAKGNILERFSAQQFPDLHSELNLSSLELGDSALYFCASSASDRLNTEAFFGQGTRLTVV.

This clone was observed once. J is TRBJ2-1 and V is TRBV4-3; 7 nucleotides line up with TRBD2. This CDR3 has 17 residues. Germline V lookup: CDR1 LGHNA, CDR2 YSLEER. The V and J ends lost 0 bases and 7 bases, in that order; junction bases with no gene match: 12. This chain's CDR3 is CASSQDLFPGAGNEQFF. CDR3 nucleotide sequence: TGCGCCAGCAGCCAAGATCTGTTTCCGGGAGCGGGAAATGAGCAGTTCTTC.

The genes are TRBV28 and TRBJ1-1; 8 positions agree with TRBD1. The ends lost 1 base at V and 3 bases at J; junction bases unmatched: 1. This CDR3 has 14 residues. Germline-derived CDR1 and CDR2 are MDHEN and SYDVKM. CDR3 nucleotide sequence: TGTGCCAGCAGTTTATTGGACAGGGACACTGAAGCTTTCTTT. Amino acids: CASSLLDRDTEAFF.

This sequence joins TRBV5-1 and TRBJ2-1; possibly TRBD2 for D (6 bases). The germline V gene encodes CDR1 SGHRS and CDR2 YFSETQ. The CDR3 runs 16 residues. Deletions cut 1 base from V and 3 bases from J, with 14 bases between. For the CDR3, the DNA is TGCGCCAGCAGCTTGACCGGGACTCGACTCTACAATGAGCAGTTCTTC. Amino acid sequence: CASSLTGTRLYNEQFF.

V usage is TRBV4-3 and J usage is TRBJ2-1; tentative D call: TRBD1 (6 bases). Germline loops: CDR1 LGHNA, CDR2 YSLEER. The CDR3 is 14 amino acids. The V end lost 4 bases, the J end lost 0 bases, and 7 bases lay between the germline ends. CDR3 amino acids: CASSPDSSYNEQFF. The CDR3, as DNA: TGCGCCAGCAGCCCGGACAGCTCCTACAATGAGCAGTTCTTC.

The chain joins TRBV7-9 to TRBJ2-3; 10 nucleotides agree with TRBD2. The ends lost 3 bases at V and 3 bases at J; junction bases unmatched: 9. Germline-derived CDR1 and CDR2 are SEHNR and FQNEAQ (reference sequence). This CDR3 contains 17 residues. In DNA form, the CDR3 reads TGTGCCAGCAGCTTCTTTCGAACTAGCGGGACAACAGATACGCAGTATTTT. It codes for CASSFFRTSGTTDTQYF. Variable domain in full (rest from reference TRBV7-9 and TRBJ2-3): DTGVSQNPRHKITKRGQNVTFRCDPISEHNRLYWYRQTLGQGPEFLTYFQNEAQLEKSRLLSDRFSAERPKGSFSTLEIQRTEQGDSAMYLCASSFFRTSGTTDTQYFGPGTRLTVL.

The rearrangement uses TRBV5-4 and TRBJ2-7; no clear D gene. The CDR3 totals 13 residues. Germline V CDR1 and CDR2: SGHNT, YYREEE (reference sequence). V was clipped by 5 bases and J by 3 bases, with 12 bases between them. CDR3 sequence: CASRFLGRYEQYF. The CDR3, as DNA: TGTGCCAGCAGGTTCCTCGGTCGCTACGAGCAGTACTTC.

V usage is TRBV2 and J usage is TRBJ2-1; unclear D gene. CDR1 SNHLY and CDR2 FYNNEI come from the germline V gene. Trimming pared 2 bases from V and 0 bases from J, leaving 11 bases between. CDR3 size: 16 residues. In nucleotides, the CDR3 is TGTGCCAGCAGTGAACCCCGAGGAGTCTCCTACAATGAGCAGTTCTTC. This gives the protein CASSEPRGVSYNEQFF.

Only a few counts were recorded for this clone. The chain uses TRBV11-3 and TRBJ2-2; D is unclear. CDR1 SGHNT and CDR2 YENEEA come from the germline V gene. The CDR3 sequence is 12 residues long. V lost 3 bases to trimming and J lost 8 bases, with 7 bases between them. In nucleotides, the CDR3 is TGTGCCAGCAGCTTGAACCGGGGGGAGCTGTTTTTT. Its translation: CASSLNRGELFF.

Worth noting for this clone: The sample contains more than one DNA sequence encoding this CDR3. The V gene is TRBV27, the J gene TRBJ1-1; D is possibly TRBD1 (6 bases). The CDR3 has 13 residues. The V gene lost 2 bases and the J gene lost 8 bases, with 12 bases spanning the gap. CDR1 and CDR2 (germline): MNHEY, SMNVEV (reference sequence). Here the CDR3 reads CASSLRGGTEAFF. The CDR3 region has the DNA TGTGCCAGCAGTTTAAGGGGTGGGACAGAAGCTTTCTTT.

This chain connects TRBV4-1 to TRBJ1-4, with D tentatively TRBD1 (6 bases). The CDR3 covers 17 residues. Germline CDR1 is MGHRA and CDR2 is YSYEKL. The V end lost 0 bases, the J end lost 7 bases, and 18 bases lay between the germline ends. CDR3 loop: CASSQEQPAGVAEKLFF. CDR3 sequence (DNA): TGCGCCAGCAGCCAAGAACAACCTGCAGGGGTGGCTGAAAAACTGTTTTTT.

The DNA of the CDR3 is TGTGCCAGCAGTTATAGGACAGGGTTTGGCTACACCTTC. Its translation: CASSYRTGFGYTF. The rearrangement uses TRBV27 and TRBJ1-2; 8 nucleotides agree with TRBD1. From germline, CDR1 is MNHEY and CDR2 SMNVEV (reference sequence). This CDR3 is 13 amino acids long. The V gene end was trimmed by 4 bases and the J gene end by 7 bases; junction bases not matched to a gene: 5.

This rearrangement joins TRBV6-5 to TRBJ2-5, with 10 bases that match TRBD1. This CDR3 is 15 amino acids long. J lost 6 bases, V lost 5 bases, and 9 bases had no gene match. Germline V gene sequence: CDR1 MNHEY, CDR2 SVGAGI. The CDR3 sequence is CASSPRTGGLQTQYF. The CDR3 nucleotides are TGTGCCAGCAGTCCCAGGACAGGGGGGCTACAGACCCAGTACTTC.

This rearrangement joins TRBV2 to TRBJ1-2; the D gene is possibly TRBD1 (6 bases). V was trimmed by 7 bases and J by 7 bases, leaving 13 bases between them. This CDR3 has 12 amino acids. In germline, CDR1 is SNHLY, CDR2 FYNNEI. CDR3 DNA sequence: TGTGCCAGCAAAACAGGGATGGCTGGCTACACCTTC. Translated, it gives CASKTGMAGYTF.

The gene calls are TRBV12-3 or TRBV12-4 and TRBJ1-3, with unresolved D. The CDR3 totals 13 residues. V was shortened by 2 bases and J by 4 bases, with 6 bases between the two germline ends. CDR3 protein: CASSLNSGNTIYF. The CDR3 bases are TGTGCCAGCAGTTTAAACAGCGGAAACACCATATATTTT.

V is TRBV19 and J is TRBJ2-5; D is possibly TRBD2 (6 bases). The V gene's germline CDR1 is LNHDA and CDR2 SQIVND (reference sequence). Trimming stripped 0 bases from V and 4 bases from J, with 18 bases between. CDR3 length: 17 residues. The CDR3 DNA reads as TGTGCCAGTAGTATAGATCGGGCGGGACGATTAGGAGAGACCCAGTACTTC. It encodes CASSIDRAGRLGETQYF.

V usage is TRBV28 and J usage is TRBJ1-1; 8 bases align to TRBD1. The germline V gene has CDR1 MDHEN and CDR2 SYDVKM. This CDR3 contains 12 residues. Trimming cost V 10 bases and J 4 bases; bases outside gene matches: 5. CDR3 residues: CATITGGTEAFF. CDR3 nucleotides: TGTGCCACCATAACAGGGGGCACTGAAGCTTTCTTT.

The chain carries TRBV6-5 and TRBJ1-2; 9 bases line up with TRBD1. The CDR3 is 15 amino acids. Trimming took 6 bases from V and 7 from J; bases not matched to a gene: 12. CDR1 and CDR2 (germline): MNHEY, SVGAGI. The CDR3 region has the DNA TGTGCCAGCAGGGCACAGGGGGCTGAACTAGGTGGCTACACCTTC. It yields the protein CASRAQGAELGGYTF.

The rearrangement links TRBV19 to TRBJ1-2; 11 bases are a match to TRBD1. The V gene's germline CDR1 is LNHDA and CDR2 SQIVND (reference sequence). The junction had 5 bases not matched to a gene; V was cut back by 11 bases and J by 12 bases. The CDR3 is 10 residues long. The DNA of the CDR3 is TGTGCCGCCGGACAGGGGGCGGACACCTTC. This gives the protein CAAGQGADTF.